Presented here are 13 T cell receptor beta chains from one specimen sequenced in a study of OX40 agonist ivuxolimab in advanced cancers. The method was immunoSEQ multiplex PCR; TCRdb's version includes in-frame clones alone and lacks a portion of them. This sample has tens of thousands of clones, with around nine tenths found just once. Material: CD4+ or CD8+ T cells sorted from blood, obtained in a trial of the OX40 agonist ivuxolimab. These receptors originate from an adult with an advanced solid tumor such as melanoma, head and neck, liver or kidney cancer.

The rearrangement uses TRBV30 and TRBJ2-7, with 9 positions matching TRBD1. The germline gives CDR1 GTSNPN, CDR2 SVGIG (reference sequence). V shed 2 bases and J 3 bases; nucleotides not matched to a gene: 14. This CDR3 comprises 17 residues. CDR3 amino acids: CAWSRRPGTGILYEQYF. The CDR3 DNA is TGTGCCTGGAGTCGACGGCCCGGGACAGGGATTCTCTACGAGCAGTACTTC.

The chain links TRBV28 to TRBJ2-3; 9 positions agree with TRBD1. J was trimmed by 6 bases and V by 7 bases; bases with no gene match: 11. CDR3 length: 15 amino acids. Germline loops: CDR1 MDHEN, CDR2 SYDVKM. This chain's CDR3 is CASTSNRGLGDTQYF. The CDR3 DNA follows: TGTGCCAGCACTTCCAACAGGGGGCTTGGGGATACGCAGTATTTT.

This rearrangement joins TRBV19 to TRBJ2-7; perhaps TRBD1 as D (5 bases). Germline CDR1 and CDR2: LNHDA and SQIVND (reference sequence). The CDR3 is 13 amino acids. The ends were cut back, 2 bases at V and 3 bases at J, with 8 bases in the middle. As DNA, the CDR3 is TGTGCCAGTAGTATAAAAGGGGTCTACGAGCAGTACTTC. Protein sequence: CASSIKGVYEQYF.

This rearrangement joins TRBV19 to TRBJ2-4; D remains unclear. V dropped 0 bases and J dropped 1 base, with 10 bases sitting between them. CDR1 is LNHDA and CDR2 is SQIVND in the germline V gene (reference sequence). This CDR3 is built from 16 residues. CDR3 protein: CASSIDSSAAKNIQYF. CDR3 nucleotide sequence: TGTGCCAGTAGTATAGATTCAAGTGCGGCCAAAAACATTCAGTACTTC. Using reference TRBV19 and TRBJ2-4 for the parts outside the CDR3, the full variable domain is DGGITQSPKYLFRKEGQNVTLSCEQNLNHDAMYWYRQDPGQGLRLIYYSQIVNDFQKGDIAEGYSVSREKKESFPLTVTSAQKNPTAFYLCASSIDSSAAKNIQYFGAGTRLSVL.

The rearrangement links TRBV10-3 to TRBJ2-1; TRBD2 agrees at 10 bases. Germline-derived CDR1 and CDR2 are ENHRY and SYGVKD. With V trimmed by 6 bases and J by 5 bases, 4 bases remained unmatched. CDR3 length equals 14 residues. Written as DNA, the CDR3 is TGTGCCATCAGGGCAGCGGGAGGGGACAATGAGCAGTTCTTC. Its protein product is CAIRAAGGDNEQFF.

This chain connects TRBV20-1 to TRBJ1-2, with 7 nucleotides matching TRBD1. The junction had 4 bases not matched to a gene; V was cut back by 5 bases and J by 7 bases. Germline CDR1 and CDR2: DFQATT and SNEGSKA (reference sequence). This CDR3 spans 11 amino acids. The CDR3 DNA sequence: TGCAGTGCTTTTAACAGGGGTGGCTACACCTTC. It encodes CSAFNRGGYTF.

The V call is TRBV18, the J call TRBJ2-3; TRBD2 agrees at 7 bases. With V trimmed by 4 bases and J by 0 bases, 7 bases remained unmatched. This CDR3 comprises 16 residues. Germline values: CDR1 KGHSH, CDR2 LQKENI. CDR3 loop: CASSRPSGGSTDTQYF. In DNA form, the CDR3 reads TGTGCCAGCTCACGACCTAGCGGAGGTAGCACAGATACGCAGTATTTT.

The chain employs TRBV9 and TRBJ2-1, with 10 bases aligning to TRBD2. The CDR3 has 15 residues. Germline V gene data show CDR1 as SGDLS and CDR2 as YYNGEE. The V and J ends lost 0 bases and 8 bases, in that order; junction bases with no gene match: 5. CDR3 in amino acids: CASSVGLAGVDEQFF. CDR3 coding DNA: TGTGCCAGCAGCGTAGGGCTAGCGGGAGTAGATGAGCAGTTCTTC.

V is TRBV5-4 and J is TRBJ1-1, with D maybe TRBD1 (6 bases). The CDR3 totals 15 residues. The V gene's germline CDR1 is SGHNT and CDR2 YYREEE (reference sequence). V was trimmed by 4 bases and J by 1 base, leaving 14 bases between them. The CDR3 is CASSPRGGPNTEAFF. The CDR3 DNA sequence: TGTGCCAGCAGCCCCCGCGGGGGCCCGAACACTGAAGCTTTCTTT.

The V call is TRBV5-1, the J call TRBJ1-6; the match to TRBD1 covers 9 bases. The CDR3 extends over 15 amino acids. Germline CDR1 SGHRS, CDR2 YFSETQ. V shed 4 bases and J 10 bases; nucleotides not matched to a gene: 9. The CDR3 DNA is TGCGCCAGCAGCCTGTCGGGACAGGGTCGCTCACCCCTCCACTTT. Amino acids: CASSLSGQGRSPLHF.

V usage is TRBV5-4 and J usage is TRBJ2-7, with D perhaps matching TRBD2 (6 bases). With 1 base removed from V and 4 bases from J, the gap between germline ends came to 15 bases. The germline V gene has CDR1 SGHNT and CDR2 YYREEE (reference sequence). The length of the CDR3 is 15 residues. DNA for the CDR3: TGTGCCAGCAGCTTGCGGGGAGGAGGTGGGTACGAGCAGTACTTC. This codes for CASSLRGGGGYEQYF.

The J gene is TRBJ2-6, the V gene TRBV4-1; D possibly uses TRBD1 or TRBD2 (5 bases each). With 1 base removed from V and 1 base from J, the gap between germline ends came to 11 bases. CDR1 is MGHRA and CDR2 is YSYEKL in the germline V gene. The CDR3 is 17 amino acids. The CDR3 DNA follows: TGCGCCAGCAGCCAAGGGGGGTGGCGTTCTGGGGCCAACGTCCTGACTTTC. Protein: CASSQGGWRSGANVLTF.

The gene calls are TRBV5-5 and TRBJ2-2, with D possibly being TRBD1 (6 bases). V lost 2 bases and J lost 0, with 11 bases in between. This CDR3 has 16 residues. The V gene's germline CDR1 is SGHKS and CDR2 YYEKEE (reference sequence). CDR3 coding DNA: TGTGCCAGCAGCTTCTGGACAGATACGAACACCGGGGAGCTGTTTTTT. This codes for CASSFWTDTNTGELFF.